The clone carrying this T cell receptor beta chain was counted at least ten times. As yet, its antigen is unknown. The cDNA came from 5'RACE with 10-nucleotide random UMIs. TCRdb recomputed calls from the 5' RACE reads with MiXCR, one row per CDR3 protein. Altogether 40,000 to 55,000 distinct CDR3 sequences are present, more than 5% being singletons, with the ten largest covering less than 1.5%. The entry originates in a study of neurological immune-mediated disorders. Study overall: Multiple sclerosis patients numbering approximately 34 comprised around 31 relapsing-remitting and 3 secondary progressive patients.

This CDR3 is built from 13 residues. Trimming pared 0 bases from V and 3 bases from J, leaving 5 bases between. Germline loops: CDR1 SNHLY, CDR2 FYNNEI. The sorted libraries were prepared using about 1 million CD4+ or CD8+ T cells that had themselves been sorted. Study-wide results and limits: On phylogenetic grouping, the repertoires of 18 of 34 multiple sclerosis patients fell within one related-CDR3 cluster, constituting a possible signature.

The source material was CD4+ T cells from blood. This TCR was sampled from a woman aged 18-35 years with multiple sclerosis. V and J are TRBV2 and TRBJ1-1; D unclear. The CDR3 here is CASSEAPDTEAFF. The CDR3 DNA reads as TGTGCCAGCAGTGAAGCACCTGACACTGAAGCTTTCTTT.